Shown below are 21 T cell receptor beta chains from a single sample sequenced in a study of T cell changes during pregnancy in multiple sclerosis (dated by TCRdb to between 2018 and 2021). Library method: the immunoSEQ multiplex PCR assay. The immuneACCESS repertoire file appears here via TCRdb, limited to in-frame rearrangements. These files lack a portion of the clones; in checked studies, under half of the deficit traces to unresolved V genes, and the cause of the others is not known. The sample table shows over 85,000 clones, and 80% to 95% are seen once. The top ten clones comprise more than 1.5% of the sample. The sequenced sample was peripheral blood, obtained in the first trimester of pregnancy. The receptors here all came from a female donor in good health, enrolled as a control in a pregnancy study.

The rearrangement uses TRBV29-1 and TRBJ1-2; 7 nucleotides line up with TRBD1. V shed 8 bases, J shed 5 bases, and the junction held 8 bases outside the gene matches. The CDR3 contains 12 residues. Germline loops: CDR1 SQVTM, CDR2 ANQGSEA. CDR3 nucleotides: TGCAGCTCTACCGGGACAGCGTATGGCTACACCTTC. Translation: CSSTGTAYGYTF.

J is TRBJ1-3 and V is TRBV6-1; 7 bases align to TRBD1. V lost 8 bases and J lost 3; bases outside the gene matches: 4. This CDR3 has 13 amino acids. Germline CDR1 and CDR2: MNHNS and SASEGT. CDR3 residues: CASQQGNGNTIYF. The CDR3 coding sequence is TGTGCCAGCCAACAGGGGAATGGAAACACCATATATTTT.

The chain couples TRBV11-2 to TRBJ1-1, with a weak D call TRBD1 (5 bases). Germline V gene sequence: CDR1 SGHAT, CDR2 FQNNGV. V dropped 10 bases and J dropped 2 bases, with 11 bases sitting between them. The CDR3 runs to 12 residues. Here the CDR3 reads CATDGGNTEAFF. For the CDR3, the DNA is TGTGCCACCGACGGGGGTAACACTGAAGCTTTCTTT.

The V call is TRBV20-1, the J call TRBJ1-1; 8 bases match TRBD1. Germline-derived CDR1 and CDR2 are DFQATT and SNEGSKA (reference sequence). This CDR3 has 10 residues. V lost 6 bases, J lost 10 bases, and 4 bases stayed unmatched. The CDR3 sequence: CSADDRGAFF. DNA of the CDR3: TGCAGTGCCGACGACAGGGGAGCTTTCTTT.

The chain employs TRBV28 and TRBJ1-5, with TRBD1 matching over 9 bases. The ends lost 7 bases at V and 7 bases at J; junction bases unmatched: 8. The CDR3 contains 14 residues. Per germline, CDR1 MDHEN and CDR2 SYDVKM. The CDR3 reads CASKAGQGRQPQHF. For the CDR3, the DNA is TGTGCCAGCAAGGCCGGACAGGGGAGGCAGCCCCAGCATTTT.

The chain couples TRBV7-9 to TRBJ1-2; D gene ambiguous. Germline V gives CDR1 SEHNR, CDR2 FQNEAQ (reference sequence). Between the trimmed V and J ends, which lost 3 bases and 2 bases, there was a span of 7 bases. The CDR3 length is 13 residues. Here the CDR3 DNA reads TGTGCCAGCAGCTTGGCAATGAACTATGGCTACACCTTC. This codes for CASSLAMNYGYTF.

The chain links TRBV27 to TRBJ2-7; 9 bases align to TRBD1. V was clipped by 5 bases and J by 3 bases; unmatched bases: 8. The CDR3 length is 15 residues. The germline V gene encodes CDR1 MNHEY and CDR2 SMNVEV (reference sequence). CDR3 amino acids: CASSQGTGIYYEQYF. As DNA, the CDR3 is TGTGCCAGCAGTCAGGGGACAGGGATCTACTACGAGCAGTACTTC.

Only a few counts were recorded for this clone. This CDR3 is CASSGGVYNEQFF. CDR3 sequence (DNA): TGTGCCAGCAGTGGGGGAGTCTACAATGAGCAGTTCTTC. V usage is TRBV2 and J usage is TRBJ2-1; D possibly corresponds to TRBD2 (5 bases). Germline CDR1 SNHLY, CDR2 FYNNEI. V gave up 4 bases and J gave up 3 bases, with 7 bases separating them. The CDR3 spans 13 residues.

CDR3 bases: TGTGCCAGCAGCTGGACAGTTGTCAATGAGCAGTTCTTC. This sequence encodes CASSWTVVNEQFF. The chain combines TRBV5-5 with TRBJ2-1; D is perhaps TRBD1 (6 bases). The CDR3 consists of 13 residues. From germline, CDR1 is SGHKS and CDR2 YYEKEE (reference sequence). Trimming took 3 bases from V and 6 from J, leaving 10 bases between them.

This clone came up many times. The genes are TRBV5-6 and TRBJ2-7; tentative D call: TRBD2 (6 bases). The CDR3 totals 12 residues. The ends were cut back, 6 bases at V and 6 bases at J, with 13 bases in the middle. Looked up from germline, CDR1 is SGHDT and CDR2 is YYEEEE. Written as DNA, the CDR3 is TGTGCCAGCAACCTGTGGGGAGGCGAGCAGTACTTC. Amino acid sequence: CASNLWGGEQYF.

The chain recombines TRBV5-1 with TRBJ1-6; D is ambiguous. This CDR3 comprises 13 residues. V lost 5 bases and J lost 5, with 8 bases in between. The germline V gene encodes CDR1 SGHRS and CDR2 YFSETQ. The CDR3 nucleotides read TGCGCCAGCAGAAGGGAGGATAATTCACCCCTCCACTTT. Its translation: CASRREDNSPLHF.

J is TRBJ1-6 and V is TRBV14; D unclear. Trimming shortened V by 0 bases and J by 7 bases, and 10 bases separated the two germline ends. The CDR3 runs to 15 residues. The germline V gene has CDR1 SGHDN and CDR2 FVKESK. CDR3 coding DNA: TGTGCCAGCAGCCAAGACAACATCGGGAATTCACCCCTCCACTTT. This sequence encodes CASSQDNIGNSPLHF. The full variable domain, completed using reference TRBV14 and TRBJ1-6, is EAGVTQFPSHSVIEKGQTVTLRCDPISGHDNLYWYRRVMGKEIKFLLHFVKESKQDESGMPNNRFLAERTGGTYSTLKVQPAELEDSGVYFCASSQDNIGNSPLHFGNGTRLTVT.

V gene TRBV18 combines with J gene TRBJ1-2; 7 bases are shared with TRBD1. This CDR3 comprises 15 residues. CDR1 KGHSH and CDR2 LQKENI come from the germline V gene. The V segment lost 7 bases and the J segment 8 bases; nucleotides outside the gene matches: 16. CDR3 region: CASLGDATGARGYTF. CDR3 bases: TGTGCCAGCTTGGGGGACGCTACAGGGGCGAGAGGCTACACCTTC.

The J gene is TRBJ2-7, the V gene TRBV4-1; maybe TRBD1 (6 bases). Looked up from germline, CDR1 is MGHRA and CDR2 is YSYEKL. With 1 base removed from V and 3 bases from J, the gap between germline ends came to 19 bases. The CDR3 consists of 17 residues. CDR3 residues: CASSQGGYRVPHYEQYF. The CDR3 coding sequence is TGCGCCAGCAGCCAAGGGGGCTACAGGGTACCCCACTACGAGCAGTACTTC.

The rearrangement uses TRBV7-8 and TRBJ2-2; possible D gene TRBD2, 5 bases. The CDR3 contains 14 residues. Germline CDR1 and CDR2: SGHVS and FQNEAQ. The V gene lost 1 base and the J gene lost 7 bases, with 10 bases spanning the gap. The CDR3 region has the DNA TGTGCCAGCAGCTTAGGCGGGCGTAACGGGGAGCTGTTTTTT. Protein product: CASSLGGRNGELFF.

The chain carries TRBV11-1 and TRBJ1-2; TRBD1 matches 7 bases. With 3 bases clipped from V and 5 bases from J, the junction kept 3 bases outside the gene matches. Germline V gene sequence: CDR1 SGHAT, CDR2 FQDESV (reference sequence). The length of the CDR3 is 13 residues. CDR3 nucleotides: TGTGCCAGCAGCTTGAGGGGGCCATATGGCTACACCTTC. This encodes CASSLRGPYGYTF.

The rearrangement joins TRBV5-6 to TRBJ1-1, with a possible D match to TRBD1 (5 bases). CDR1 and CDR2 from the germline V gene are SGHDT and YYEEEE. V dropped 1 base and J dropped 4 bases, with 14 bases sitting between them. CDR3 length equals 15 residues. The chain's CDR3 is CASSLMGPGRTEAFF. The CDR3 region has the DNA TGTGCCAGCAGCTTGATGGGTCCAGGGCGCACTGAAGCTTTCTTT. The whole variable domain, filled in from reference TRBV5-6 and TRBJ1-1, reads DAGVTQSPTHLIKTRGQQVTLRCSPKSGHDTVSWYQQALGQGPQFIFQYYEEEERQRGNFPDRFSGHQFPNYSSELNVNALLLGDSALYLCASSLMGPGRTEAFFGQGTRLTVV.

This clone was detected many times. The chain uses TRBV10-3 and TRBJ2-2; D is undetermined. Per germline, CDR1 ENHRY and CDR2 SYGVKD. The CDR3 contains 12 residues. V lost 0 bases and J 9 bases, leaving 5 bases between the germline ends. The chain's CDR3 is CAISESSRELFF. The CDR3 coding sequence is TGTGCCATCAGTGAGTCCTCTCGGGAGCTGTTTTTT.

As to this clone: One end of the junction does not line up with germline, which may come from a read error. This CDR3 reads CASSLGGHSPDF. As DNA, the CDR3 is TGTGCCAGCAGCTTGGGGGGGCACAGCCCCGACTTC. This chain joins TRBV7-3 and TRBJ2-7; TRBD2 is a possible D gene (7 bases). The CDR3 sequence is 12 residues long. Looked up from germline, CDR1 is SGHTA and CDR2 is FQGTGA.

The rearrangement links TRBV18 to TRBJ1-6; the match to TRBD1 covers 8 bases. Germline lookup yields CDR1 KGHSH and CDR2 LQKENI. CDR3 size: 14 residues. J lost 6 bases, V lost 3 bases, and 1 base had no gene match. The chain's CDR3 is CASSPGQGNSPLHF. CDR3 coding DNA: TGTGCCAGCTCACCTGGACAGGGTAATTCACCCCTCCACTTT.

The rearrangement uses TRBV6-1 and TRBJ2-3; TRBD1 agrees at 9 bases. CDR3 length: 13 amino acids. In germline, CDR1 is MNHNS, CDR2 SASEGT. V lost 9 bases, J lost 1 base, and 2 bases stayed unmatched. The CDR3 DNA reads as TGTGCCAGTCGACAGGGGGGCACAGATACGCAGTATTTT. Amino acid sequence: CASRQGGTDTQYF.